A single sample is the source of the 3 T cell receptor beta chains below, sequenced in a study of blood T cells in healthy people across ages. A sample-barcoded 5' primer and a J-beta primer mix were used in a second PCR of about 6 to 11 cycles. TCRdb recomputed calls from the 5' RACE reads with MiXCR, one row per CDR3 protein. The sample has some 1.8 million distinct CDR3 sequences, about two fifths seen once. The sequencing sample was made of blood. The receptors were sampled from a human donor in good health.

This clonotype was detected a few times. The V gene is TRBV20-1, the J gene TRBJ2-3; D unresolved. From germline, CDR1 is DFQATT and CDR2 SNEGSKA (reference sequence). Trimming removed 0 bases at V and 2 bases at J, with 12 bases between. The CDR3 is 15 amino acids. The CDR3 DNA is TGCAGTGCTAGAGATCTCGGCAGGTCCACAGATACGCAGTATTTT. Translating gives CSARDLGRSTDTQYF.

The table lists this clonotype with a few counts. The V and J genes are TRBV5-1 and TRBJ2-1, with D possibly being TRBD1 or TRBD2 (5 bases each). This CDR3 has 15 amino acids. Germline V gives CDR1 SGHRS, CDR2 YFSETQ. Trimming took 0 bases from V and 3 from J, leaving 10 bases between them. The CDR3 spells CASSLGGSFYNEQFF. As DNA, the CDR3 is TGCGCCAGCAGCTTGGGGGGGAGCTTCTACAATGAGCAGTTCTTC. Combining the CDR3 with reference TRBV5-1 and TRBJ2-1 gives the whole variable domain KAGVTQTPRYLIKTRGQQVTLSCSPISGHRSVSWYQQTPGQGLQFLFEYFSETQRNKGNFPGRFSGRQFSNSRSEMNVSTLELGDSALYLCASSLGGSFYNEQFFGPGTRLTVL.

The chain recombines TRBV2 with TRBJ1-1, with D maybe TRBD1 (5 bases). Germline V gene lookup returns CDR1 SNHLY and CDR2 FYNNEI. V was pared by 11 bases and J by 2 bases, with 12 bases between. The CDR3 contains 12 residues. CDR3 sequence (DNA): TGTGCCTCAGGGAGCTCTAACACTGAAGCTTTCTTT. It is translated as CASGSSNTEAFF. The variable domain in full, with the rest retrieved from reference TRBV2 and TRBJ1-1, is EPEVTQTPSHQVTQMGQEVILRCVPISNHLYFYWYRQILGQKVEFLVSFYNNEISEKSEIFDDQFSVERPDGSNFTLKIRSTKLEDSAMYFCASGSSNTEAFFGQGTRLTVV.